The 14 T cell receptor beta chains listed next were all sequenced from one sample in a study of T cells in localized non-small cell lung cancer. Only in-frame clones appear in the TCRdb table, and some are missing; sequencing was by immunoSEQ multiplex PCR. Here the sample spans more than 1,200 clones, 22% being singletons. The source was lung tumor tissue, collected before any cancer treatment. These receptors originate from a male donor older than 55 with stage III squamous cell lung carcinoma.

The chain is built from TRBV6-8 and TRBJ2-7; 13 bases map to TRBD2. The CDR3 is 15 amino acids. CDR1 is MNHGY and CDR2 is SAAAGT in the germline V gene. Trimming at V came to 5 bases and at J to 2 bases, leaving 3 bases not matched to a gene. The DNA for the CDR3 is TGTGCCAGCAGTAGGGGACTAGCGGGGACCTACGAGCAGTACTTC. It translates to CASSRGLAGTYEQYF.

This clone was observed a few times. The chain combines TRBV14 with TRBJ2-2, with a possible D match to TRBD1 (6 bases). The germline gives CDR1 SGHDN, CDR2 FVKESK. The CDR3 is 15 amino acids. The V gene lost 4 bases and the J gene lost 3 bases, with 12 bases spanning the gap. The CDR3 here is CASSPWDIYTGELFF. In DNA, the CDR3 is TGTGCCAGCAGCCCTTGGGACATCTACACCGGGGAGCTGTTTTTT.

This clone was counted a few times. The V and J genes are TRBV18 and TRBJ1-4, with a tentative D call TRBD1 (5 bases). The CDR3 has 14 amino acids. Trimming stripped 1 base from V and 8 bases from J, with 11 bases between. Germline-derived CDR1 and CDR2 are KGHSH and LQKENI. The CDR3 region is CASSPRAGLEKLFF. CDR3 sequence (DNA): TGTGCCAGCTCACCACGGGCGGGGCTCGAAAAACTGTTTTTT.

Only a few counts were recorded for this clone. This chain uses TRBV11-3 with TRBJ2-2; 12 nucleotides agree with TRBD1. The CDR3 has 15 residues. Germline CDR1 reads SGHNT; CDR2 reads YENEEA. Germline trimming cut 5 bases from V and 6 bases from J; bases unmatched to any gene: 4. CDR3: CASSRGQGASGELFF. The CDR3, as DNA: TGTGCCAGCAGCCGGGGACAGGGGGCGTCCGGGGAGCTGTTTTTT.

The chain carries TRBV14 and TRBJ1-2, with D unclear. Germline values: CDR1 SGHDN, CDR2 FVKESK. The V end lost 4 bases, the J end lost 4 bases, and 16 bases lay between the germline ends. This CDR3 has 15 residues. The CDR3 loop reads CASSPQEGRAYGYTF. The CDR3, as DNA: TGTGCCAGCAGCCCGCAGGAAGGTCGGGCCTATGGCTACACCTTC.

The rearrangement links TRBV28 to TRBJ1-2; D not certain. Trimming left V 3 bases short and J 4 bases short, with 6 bases between. Germline lookup yields CDR1 MDHEN and CDR2 SYDVKM. The CDR3 covers 12 residues. This CDR3 reads CASSLSGYGYTF. In DNA form, the CDR3 reads TGTGCCAGCAGTTTGTCGGGCTATGGCTACACCTTC.

Judged by abundance, this clone is large. The V gene is TRBV6-8, the J gene TRBJ1-4; 7 nucleotides line up with TRBD1. J lost 8 bases, V lost 0 bases, and 12 bases had no gene match. CDR1 is MNHGY and CDR2 is SAAAGT in the germline V gene. This CDR3 has 17 residues. The CDR3 bases are TGTGCCAGCAGTTACTCACCCCTGGGGACAGCCGTCGAAAAACTGTTTTTT. Protein: CASSYSPLGTAVEKLFF.

The chain has TRBV14 and TRBJ1-4, with D tentatively TRBD1 (6 bases). Per the germline V gene, CDR1 is SGHDN and CDR2 is FVKESK. Trimming cost V 4 bases and J 3 bases, with 15 bases left between them. CDR3 length equals 16 residues. The DNA of the CDR3 is TGTGCCAGCAGCCGGAGAACAGGGAGAGCTAATGAAAAACTGTTTTTT. Protein: CASSRRTGRANEKLFF. The full variable domain, with the rest looked up from reference TRBV14 and TRBJ1-4, is EAGVTQFPSHSVIEKGQTVTLRCDPISGHDNLYWYRRVMGKEIKFLLHFVKESKQDESGMPNNRFLAERTGGTYSTLKVQPAELEDSGVYFCASSRRTGRANEKLFFGSGTQLSVL.

There are a few counts of this clone. The genes are TRBV9 and TRBJ2-1; no clear D gene. V shed 5 bases and J shed 7 bases, with 19 bases lying between them. CDR1 is SGDLS and CDR2 is YYNGEE in the germline V gene. The CDR3 covers 15 residues. As DNA, the CDR3 is TGTGCCAGCAGTGATAACCGAAGGAAAGAAAATGAGCAGTTCTTC. Translating gives CASSDNRRKENEQFF.

V gene TRBV11-3 combines with J gene TRBJ2-2; 8 nucleotides line up with TRBD2. The CDR3 is 16 residues long. Germline V gene sequence: CDR1 SGHNT, CDR2 YENEEA. J lost 1 base, V lost 2 bases, and 3 bases had no gene match. The CDR3 DNA is TGTGCCAGCAGCTTATCTAGCGGGCGGAACACCGGGGAGCTGTTTTTT. Its protein is CASSLSSGRNTGELFF.

In its sample, this clone is large. The chain employs TRBV11-3 and TRBJ1-1; the match to TRBD1 covers 9 bases. V lost 1 base, J lost 8 bases, and 5 bases stayed unmatched. Germline assignment: CDR1 SGHNT and CDR2 YENEEA. There are 14 residues in the CDR3. CDR3 protein: CASSLVWDRDEAFF. CDR3 coding DNA: TGTGCCAGCAGCTTAGTGTGGGACAGGGACGAAGCTTTCTTT.

The sample holds a few counts of this clone. The chain combines TRBV30 with TRBJ1-5; D is undetermined. CDR1 is GTSNPN, CDR2 SVGIG, per germline (reference sequence). The CDR3 has 14 amino acids. Trimming removed 4 bases from V and 0 bases from J, with 10 bases in between. The CDR3 DNA is TGTGCCTGGAATAGCGGGCATAGCAATCAGCCCCAGCATTTT. Protein product: CAWNSGHSNQPQHF.

The V and J genes are TRBV6-8 and TRBJ2-7; the D is unclear. The germline V gene has CDR1 MNHGY and CDR2 SAAAGT. This CDR3 contains 13 residues. The ends were cut back, 6 bases at V and 4 bases at J, with 13 bases in the middle. The DNA of the CDR3 is TGTGCCAGCAGCGATGCCTTGGGGTACGAGCAGTACTTC. Translated, it gives CASSDALGYEQYF.

V is TRBV6-8 and J is TRBJ1-1, with D uncertain. Trimming left V 2 bases short and J 2 bases short, with 6 bases between. CDR1 and CDR2 (germline): MNHGY, SAAAGT. The length of the CDR3 is 13 residues. The chain's CDR3 is CASSYHTNTEAFF. Here the CDR3 DNA reads TGTGCCAGCAGTTACCACACTAACACTGAAGCTTTCTTT.